This T cell receptor (beta chain) was identified in a study of patients and donors after allogeneic stem cell transplantation. MiXCR, applied by TCRdb to the RT-PCR reads, yields one record per CDR3 protein. This repertoire shows 57,000 or so distinct CDR3 sequences, about an eighth found once; its top ten account for around 30%. This CDR3 has 15 amino acids. The V and J ends lost 3 bases and 0 bases respectively, with 10 bases between them. Germline assignment: CDR1 SGDLS and CDR2 YYNGEE. This clonotype was observed a few times. The source material was blood, either unsorted or a sorted T cell fraction (not recorded which). The receptor's source is a human donor who was either an allogeneic HSCT recipient or a stem cell or donor lymphocyte infusion donor (not recorded which). It is not recorded whose cells these are; they may come from a transplant donor. This sequence joins TRBV9 and TRBJ1-3, with D hard to call. The CDR3 here is CASSGDLYSGNTIYF. For the CDR3, the DNA is TGTGCCAGCAGCGGAGACTTATACTCTGGAAACACCATATATTTT. Combining the CDR3 with reference TRBV9 and TRBJ1-3 gives the whole variable domain DSGVTQTPKHLITATGQRVTLRCSPRSGDLSVYWYQQSLDQGLQFLIQYYNGEERAKGNILERFSAQQFPDLHSELNLSSLELGDSALYFCASSGDLYSGNTIYFGEGSWLTVV.